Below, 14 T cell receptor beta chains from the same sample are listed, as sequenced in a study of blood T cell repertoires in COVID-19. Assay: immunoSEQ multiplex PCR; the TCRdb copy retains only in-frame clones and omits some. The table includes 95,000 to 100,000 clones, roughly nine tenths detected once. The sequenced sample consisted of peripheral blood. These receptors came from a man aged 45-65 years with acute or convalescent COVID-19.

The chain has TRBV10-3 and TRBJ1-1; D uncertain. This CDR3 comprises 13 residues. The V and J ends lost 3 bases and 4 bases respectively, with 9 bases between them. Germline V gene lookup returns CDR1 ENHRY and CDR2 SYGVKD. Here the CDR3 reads CAISDGPGTEAFF. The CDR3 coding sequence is TGTGCCATCAGTGATGGGCCTGGCACTGAAGCTTTCTTT.

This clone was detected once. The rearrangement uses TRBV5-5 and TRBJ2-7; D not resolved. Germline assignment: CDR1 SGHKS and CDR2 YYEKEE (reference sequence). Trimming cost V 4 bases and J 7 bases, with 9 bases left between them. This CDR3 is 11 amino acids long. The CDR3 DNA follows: TGTGCCAGCAGCACTCGGCGGGAGCAGTACTTC. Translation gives CASSTRREQYF.

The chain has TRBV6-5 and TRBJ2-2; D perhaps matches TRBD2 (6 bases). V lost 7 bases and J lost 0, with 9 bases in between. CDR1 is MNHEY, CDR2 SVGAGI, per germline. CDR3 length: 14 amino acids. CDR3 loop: CASTGLSNTGELFF. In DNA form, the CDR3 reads TGTGCCAGCACGGGACTCTCGAACACCGGGGAGCTGTTTTTT.

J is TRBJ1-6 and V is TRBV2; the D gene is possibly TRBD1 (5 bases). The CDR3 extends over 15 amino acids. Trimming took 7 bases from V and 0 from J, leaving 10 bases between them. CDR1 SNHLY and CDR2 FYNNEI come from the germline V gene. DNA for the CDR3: TGTGCCAGCATTCACAGGAACTCCTATAATTCACCCCTCCACTTT. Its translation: CASIHRNSYNSPLHF.

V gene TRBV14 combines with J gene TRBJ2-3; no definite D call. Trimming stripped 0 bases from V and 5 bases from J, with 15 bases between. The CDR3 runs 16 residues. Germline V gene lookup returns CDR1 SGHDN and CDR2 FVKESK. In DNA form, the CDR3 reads TGTGCCAGCAGCCAAGATCTGGCAGGTCTCGGAGATACGCAGTATTTT. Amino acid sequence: CASSQDLAGLGDTQYF.

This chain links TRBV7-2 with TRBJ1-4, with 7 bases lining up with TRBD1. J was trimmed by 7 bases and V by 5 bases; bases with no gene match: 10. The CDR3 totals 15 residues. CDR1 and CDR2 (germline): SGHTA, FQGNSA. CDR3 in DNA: TGTGCCAGCAGCCAACCGGGACAGTCCGGTGAAAAACTGTTTTTT. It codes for CASSQPGQSGEKLFF.

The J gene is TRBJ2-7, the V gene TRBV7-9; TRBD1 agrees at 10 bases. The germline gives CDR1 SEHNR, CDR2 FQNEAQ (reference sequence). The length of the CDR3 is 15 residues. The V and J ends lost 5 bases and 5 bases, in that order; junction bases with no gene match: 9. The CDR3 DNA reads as TGTGCCAGCAGCCCTCCGGGACAGGGGAACCACGAGCAGTACTTC. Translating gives CASSPPGQGNHEQYF.

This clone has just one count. The CDR3 sequence: CASSSDRGITGELFF. CDR3 coding DNA: TGTGCCAGCAGCTCGGACAGGGGAATCACCGGGGAGCTGTTTTTT. V gene TRBV7-2 combines with J gene TRBJ2-2; TRBD1 matches 9 bases. Per germline, CDR1 SGHTA and CDR2 FQGNSA. Unmatched junction bases numbered 4, after V lost 4 bases and J lost 4 bases. The CDR3 runs to 15 residues.

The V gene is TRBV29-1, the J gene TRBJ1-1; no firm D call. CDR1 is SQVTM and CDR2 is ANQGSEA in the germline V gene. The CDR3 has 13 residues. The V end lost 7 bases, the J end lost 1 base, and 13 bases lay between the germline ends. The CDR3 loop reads CSAEADTNTEAFF. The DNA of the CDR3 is TGCAGCGCAGAAGCGGATACGAACACTGAAGCTTTCTTT.

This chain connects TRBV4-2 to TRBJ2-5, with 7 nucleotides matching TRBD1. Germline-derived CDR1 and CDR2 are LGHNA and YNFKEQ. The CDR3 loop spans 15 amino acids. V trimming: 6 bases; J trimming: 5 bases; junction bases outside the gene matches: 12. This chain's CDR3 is CASSRNRGEGETQYF. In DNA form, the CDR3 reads TGTGCCAGCAGTCGGAACAGGGGAGAAGGCGAGACCCAGTACTTC.

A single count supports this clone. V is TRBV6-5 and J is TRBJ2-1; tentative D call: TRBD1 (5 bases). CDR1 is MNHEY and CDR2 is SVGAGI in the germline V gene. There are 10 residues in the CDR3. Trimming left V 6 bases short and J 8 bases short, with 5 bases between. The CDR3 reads CASRGHEQFF. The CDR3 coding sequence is TGTGCCAGCAGGGGGCATGAGCAGTTCTTC.

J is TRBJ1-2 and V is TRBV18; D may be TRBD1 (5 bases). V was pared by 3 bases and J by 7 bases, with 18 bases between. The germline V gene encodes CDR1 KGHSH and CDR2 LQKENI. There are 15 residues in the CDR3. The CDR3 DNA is TGTGCCAGCTCACCTCTGCGGAATACAGGTGGTGGCTACACCTTC. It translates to CASSPLRNTGGGYTF.

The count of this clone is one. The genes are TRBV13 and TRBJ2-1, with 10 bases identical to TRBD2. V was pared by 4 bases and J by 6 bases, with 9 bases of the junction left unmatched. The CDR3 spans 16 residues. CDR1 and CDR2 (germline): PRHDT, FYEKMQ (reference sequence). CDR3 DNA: TGTGCCAGCAGCTCCACTCTAGCGGGGGCCATCAATGAGCAGTTCTTC. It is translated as CASSSTLAGAINEQFF.

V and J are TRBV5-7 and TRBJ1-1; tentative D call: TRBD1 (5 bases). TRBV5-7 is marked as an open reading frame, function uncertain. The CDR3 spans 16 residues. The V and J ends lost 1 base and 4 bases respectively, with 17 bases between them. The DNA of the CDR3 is TGTGCCAGCAGCTTGCGAGGTCGCAGGGTAGGCACTGAAGCTTTCTTT. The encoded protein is CASSLRGRRVGTEAFF.